These 27 T cell receptor beta chains originate from one sample sequenced in a study of T-cell reconstitution after alpha-beta-depleted transplantation in children. Preparation of the TCRbeta library used unique molecular identifiers. TCRdb called the PCR reads again in MiXCR, with one record for every CDR3 protein. Of hundreds of thousands of distinct CDR3 sequences listed, approximately 17% are singletons. Material: PBMCs from the stem cell graft donor, obtained from the stem cell graft. These receptors were obtained from a human donor who donated a stem cell graft to a child with acute myeloid leukemia.

This clonotype has a count of ten or more. V usage is TRBV7-2 and J usage is TRBJ2-7, with D perhaps given as TRBD1 or TRBD2 (5 bases each). Trimming cost V 4 bases and J 0 bases, with 13 bases left between them. Germline loops: CDR1 SGHTA, CDR2 FQGNSA. This CDR3 spans 15 amino acids. The CDR3 sequence: CASSSGTASSYEQYV. The CDR3 DNA sequence: TGTGCCAGCAGCTCCGGGACCGCAAGCTCCTACGAGCAGTACGTC.

This clonotype was counted at least ten times. V is TRBV4-3 and J is TRBJ2-5; 10 bases line up with TRBD2. Germline V gives CDR1 LGHNA, CDR2 YSLEER. The length of the CDR3 is 14 residues. With 5 bases clipped from V and 2 bases from J, the junction kept 2 bases outside the gene matches. The CDR3 here is CASSRTSGQETQYF. The CDR3, as DNA: TGCGCCAGCAGCAGGACTAGCGGACAAGAGACCCAGTACTTC.

The rearrangement uses TRBV7-9 and TRBJ2-7; D remains unclear. Per germline, CDR1 SEHNR and CDR2 FQNEAQ (reference sequence). The ends were cut back, 4 bases at V and 0 bases at J, with 10 bases in the middle. The CDR3 is 14 amino acids. As DNA, the CDR3 is TGTGCCAGCAGCTCAAAAGTGAGCTCCTACGAGCAGTACTTC. Translation: CASSSKVSSYEQYF.

J is TRBJ2-1 and V is TRBV28; a possible D gene is TRBD2 (5 bases). V was pared by 4 bases and J by 6 bases, with 22 bases between. Germline loops: CDR1 MDHEN, CDR2 SYDVKM. This CDR3 spans 17 amino acids. The CDR3 is CASSSSRTGGARNEQFF. Written as DNA, the CDR3 is TGTGCCAGCAGTTCTTCTCGGACTGGAGGAGCCCGCAATGAGCAGTTCTTC. Full variable domain (missing parts from reference TRBV28 and TRBJ2-1): DVKVTQSSRYLVKRTGEKVFLECVQDMDHENMFWYRQDPGLGLRLIYFSYDVKMKEKGDIPEGYSVSREKKERFSLILESASTNQTSMYLCASSSSRTGGARNEQFFGPGTRLTVL.

The table lists this clonotype with many counts. The chain carries TRBV20-1 and TRBJ1-6, with D unclear. CDR1 is DFQATT, CDR2 SNEGSKA, per germline (reference sequence). The CDR3 is made up of 15 amino acids. V was cut by 1 base and J by 8 bases, with 15 bases left in between. The CDR3: CSARVGIRVDSPLHF. DNA of the CDR3: TGCAGTGCTAGAGTAGGGATTAGGGTGGATTCACCCCTCCACTTT.

This clonotype was detected only a few times. The genes are TRBV27 and TRBJ1-3; D is perhaps TRBD1 (6 bases). Germline assignment: CDR1 MNHEY and CDR2 SMNVEV (reference sequence). Trimming stripped 7 bases from V and 4 bases from J, with 11 bases between. This CDR3 has 13 amino acids. CDR3 sequence: CASTQTGGNTIYF. As DNA, the CDR3 is TGTGCCAGCACCCAGACAGGAGGAAACACCATATATTTT.

This clonotype was observed a handful of times. The chain joins TRBV3-1 to TRBJ2-5, with D uncertain. Trimming stripped 8 bases from V and 1 base from J, with 8 bases between. CDR1 is LGHDT and CDR2 is YNNKEL in the germline V gene (reference sequence). The CDR3 spans 12 residues. CDR3 sequence reads: CASLGLQETQYF. As DNA, the CDR3 is TGTGCCAGCCTGGGCCTCCAAGAGACCCAGTACTTC.

The CDR3: CASSQDPHRGGTEAFF. The CDR3, as DNA: TGCGCCAGCAGCCAAGATCCCCACAGGGGAGGCACTGAAGCTTTCTTT. The chain combines TRBV4-3 with TRBJ1-1, with TRBD1 matching over 7 bases. J gave up 4 bases and V 0 bases, and 8 bases lay outside the gene matches. The CDR3 totals 16 residues. Germline CDR1 reads LGHNA; CDR2 reads YSLEER.

This clonotype has more than one count but fewer than ten. The V gene is TRBV15, the J gene TRBJ2-3, with 15 bases that match TRBD2. After removal of 2 bases from V and 1 base from J, the junction contained 10 bases not matched to a gene. This CDR3 spans 20 amino acids. Germline loops: CDR1 LNHNV, CDR2 YYDKDF (reference sequence). The CDR3 DNA follows: TGTGCCACCAGCAGACGGACTAGCGGGGGGGGAAACCGTCGCACAGATACGCAGTATTTT. Translation gives CATSRRTSGGGNRRTDTQYF. The full variable domain, with the rest looked up from reference TRBV15 and TRBJ2-3, is DAMVIQNPRYQVTQFGKPVTLSCSQTLNHNVMYWYQQKSSQAPKLLFHYYDKDFNNEADTPDNFQSRRPNTSFCFLDIRSPGLGDTAMYLCATSRRTSGGGNRRTDTQYFGPGTRLTVL.

At least ten counts were recorded for this clonotype. The J gene is TRBJ2-1, the V gene TRBV29-1; 10 bases match TRBD2. Germline CDR1 SQVTM, CDR2 ANQGSEA. V was clipped by 3 bases and J by 10 bases; unmatched bases: 6. This CDR3 has 13 amino acids. The CDR3 DNA reads TGCAGCGTTGATGAGCGGGGGGGCTTCGAGCAGTTCTTC. Translated, it gives CSVDERGGFEQFF.

The rearrangement uses TRBV29-1 and TRBJ2-5; either TRBD1 or TRBD2 may fit D (5 bases each). Germline CDR1 is SQVTM and CDR2 is ANQGSEA. V lost 6 bases to trimming and J lost 8 bases, with 22 bases between them. The CDR3 covers 14 residues. The CDR3 protein is CSVPGARGLATQYF. CDR3 DNA sequence: TGCAGCGTCCCCGGGGCCCGTGGTCTCGCAACCCAGTACTTC.

There are many counts of this clonotype. The rearrangement joins TRBV20-1 to TRBJ2-1, with 10 bases aligning to TRBD2. The CDR3 is 15 amino acids. J lost 8 bases, V lost 0 bases, and 7 bases had no gene match. CDR1 and CDR2 from the germline V gene are DFQATT and SNEGSKA (reference sequence). The CDR3 spells CSARETGLARDEQFF. CDR3 DNA: TGCAGTGCTAGAGAAACGGGACTAGCGAGGGATGAGCAGTTCTTC.

This clonotype was found many times. The chain employs TRBV20-1 and TRBJ2-7; possibly TRBD1 for D (7 bases). This CDR3 is built from 14 residues. Trimming left V 1 base short and J 7 bases short, with 17 bases between. CDR1 and CDR2 (germline): DFQATT, SNEGSKA (reference sequence). The CDR3 region is CSARAKEGAGEQYF. CDR3 nucleotide sequence: TGCAGTGCTAGAGCTAAAGAGGGGGCGGGAGAGCAGTACTTC.

As DNA, the CDR3 is TGTGCTAGTGGTTTGGGGGGGGCCCTATACAATGAGCAGTTCTTC. This codes for CASGLGGALYNEQFF. The V call is TRBV12-5, the J call TRBJ2-1; TRBD1 or TRBD2 may be the D gene (6 bases each). This CDR3 comprises 15 residues. V lost 1 base and J lost 4, with 11 bases in between. The germline gives CDR1 LGHNT, CDR2 FRNRAP.

The rearrangement uses TRBV6-1 and TRBJ2-5, with 8 bases identical to TRBD2. The length of the CDR3 is 16 residues. V lost 5 bases to trimming and J lost 5 bases; unmatched junction nucleotides: 13. The germline V gene encodes CDR1 MNHNS and CDR2 SASEGT. The CDR3 DNA reads as TGTGCCAGCAGTTCTCCCCGGGCTAGCGGGCAGGAGACCCAGTACTTC. Protein product: CASSSPRASGQETQYF.

This clonotype appeared many times. This rearrangement joins TRBV5-6 to TRBJ1-1; perhaps TRBD1 as D (5 bases). CDR1 is SGHDT and CDR2 is YYEEEE in the germline V gene. The ends were cut back, 5 bases at V and 5 bases at J, with 10 bases in the middle. The CDR3 extends over 12 amino acids. The CDR3: CASSEGVTEAFF. The CDR3, as DNA: TGTGCCAGCAGTGAAGGGGTAACTGAAGCTTTCTTT.

The J gene is TRBJ1-3, the V gene TRBV21-1. TRBV21-1 is classified as a pseudogene. The CDR3 sequence is 15 residues long. CDR3 loop: CASSQGLGEGNTIYF. The CDR3 bases are TGTGCCAGCAGCCAAGGCCTGGGTGAAGGAAACACCATATATTTT.

This clonotype has just a few counts. This chain connects TRBV7-3 to TRBJ2-1, with D perhaps TRBD2 (6 bases). CDR3 length: 16 residues. Germline values: CDR1 SGHTA, CDR2 FQGTGA. V was clipped by 1 base and J by 1 base, with 11 bases between them. The CDR3 sequence: CASSLSRDSSYNEQFF. In DNA form, the CDR3 reads TGTGCCAGCAGCTTAAGTCGGGACTCTTCCTACAATGAGCAGTTCTTC. The variable domain in full, with the rest retrieved from reference TRBV7-3 and TRBJ2-1, is GAGVSQTPSNKVTEKGKYVELRCDPISGHTALYWYRQSLGQGPEFLIYFQGTGAADDSGLPNDRFFAVRPEGSVSTLKIQRTERGDSAVYLCASSLSRDSSYNEQFFGPGTRLTVL.

The chain combines TRBV5-6 with TRBJ2-7; 8 bases are a match to TRBD1. CDR1 and CDR2 (germline): SGHDT, YYEEEE. The CDR3 covers 17 residues. Trimming at V came to 3 bases and at J to 3 bases, leaving 14 bases not matched to a gene. The chain's CDR3 is CASSSGQANLELYEQYF. The CDR3 nucleotides read TGTGCCAGCAGCTCGGGACAGGCGAACTTAGAACTCTACGAGCAGTACTTC.

This clonotype was observed many times. V and J are TRBV20-1 and TRBJ2-1; the D call may be TRBD1 or TRBD2 (5 bases each). This CDR3 spans 17 amino acids. V was clipped by 0 bases and J by 9 bases, with 24 bases between them. Per germline, CDR1 DFQATT and CDR2 SNEGSKA (reference sequence). The CDR3 region has the DNA TGCAGTGCTAGAGATCGGGTTACAGGTGGGGCTCGGGGTGAGCAGTTCTTC. Amino acid sequence: CSARDRVTGGARGEQFF.

The chain carries TRBV15 and TRBJ1-5; tentatively, D is TRBD1 (5 bases). Trimming removed 0 bases at V and 0 bases at J, with 12 bases between. The CDR3 is made up of 17 amino acids. The germline CDR1 and CDR2 sequences are LNHNV and YYDKDF (reference sequence). CDR3 region: CATSREGTSYSNQPQHF. CDR3 nucleotides: TGTGCCACCAGCAGAGAAGGGACTTCATATAGCAATCAGCCCCAGCATTTT.

This clonotype was observed a handful of times. This chain joins TRBV7-2 and TRBJ1-4; D gene uncertain. The CDR3 runs 11 residues. The V and J ends lost 8 bases and 8 bases respectively, with 9 bases between them. Germline V gene data show CDR1 as SGHTA and CDR2 as FQGNSA. CDR3 sequence (DNA): TGTGCCAGCGCTAGTTCAGAAAAACTGTTTTTT. Protein product: CASASSEKLFF. Full variable domain (rest looked up from reference TRBV7-2 and TRBJ1-4): GAGVSQSPSNKVTEKGKDVELRCDPISGHTALYWYRQSLGQGLEFLIYFQGNSAPDKSGLPSDRFSAERTGGSVSTLTIQRTQQEDSAVYLCASASSEKLFFGSGTQLSVL.

The sample holds a few counts of this clonotype. The chain combines TRBV20-1 with TRBJ2-2, with TRBD2 matching 11 bases. The CDR3 length is 14 residues. V lost 4 bases to trimming and J lost 7 bases; unmatched junction nucleotides: 5. Germline lookup yields CDR1 DFQATT and CDR2 SNEGSKA (reference sequence). The CDR3 is CSAKLAGVGGELFF. For the CDR3, the DNA is TGCAGTGCTAAACTAGCGGGGGTGGGCGGGGAGCTGTTTTTT.

V is TRBV3-1 and J is TRBJ2-1, with TRBD2 identical over 8 bases. The V gene end was trimmed by 0 bases and the J gene end by 6 bases; junction bases not matched to a gene: 4. The CDR3 is 15 amino acids. Germline V CDR1 and CDR2: LGHDT, YNNKEL (reference sequence). For the CDR3, the DNA is TGTGCCAGCAGCCAAGATGAGGGACTAGGCAATGAGCAGTTCTTC. Translation gives CASSQDEGLGNEQFF.

V usage is TRBV20-1 and J usage is TRBJ2-1, with a weak D call TRBD2 (7 bases). Trimming pared 3 bases from V and 7 bases from J, leaving 28 bases between. CDR3 length: 18 amino acids. Germline V gene lookup returns CDR1 DFQATT and CDR2 SNEGSKA (reference sequence). CDR3 residues: CSASPNGQLAGARNEQFF. For the CDR3, the DNA is TGCAGTGCTAGCCCTAACGGTCAATTGGCGGGGGCTAGGAATGAGCAGTTCTTC.

The table lists this clonotype with many counts. The rearrangement joins TRBV12-3 or TRBV12-4 to TRBJ2-3; the D is unclear. The CDR3 loop spans 11 amino acids. V shed 6 bases and J shed 5 bases, with 6 bases lying between them. The CDR3 DNA follows: TGTGCCAGCAGCTTTGGAGATACGCAGTATTTT. Translating gives CASSFGDTQYF.

In this sample, this clonotype turned up many times. The chain joins TRBV29-1 to TRBJ1-2; TRBD1 matches 9 bases. CDR3 length equals 13 residues. V lost 7 bases and J lost 8; bases outside the gene matches: 11. Germline loops: CDR1 SQVTM, CDR2 ANQGSEA. As DNA, the CDR3 is TGCAGCGCCACCCCGGGACAGGGTGGGGGCTACACCTTC. Translation: CSATPGQGGGYTF.